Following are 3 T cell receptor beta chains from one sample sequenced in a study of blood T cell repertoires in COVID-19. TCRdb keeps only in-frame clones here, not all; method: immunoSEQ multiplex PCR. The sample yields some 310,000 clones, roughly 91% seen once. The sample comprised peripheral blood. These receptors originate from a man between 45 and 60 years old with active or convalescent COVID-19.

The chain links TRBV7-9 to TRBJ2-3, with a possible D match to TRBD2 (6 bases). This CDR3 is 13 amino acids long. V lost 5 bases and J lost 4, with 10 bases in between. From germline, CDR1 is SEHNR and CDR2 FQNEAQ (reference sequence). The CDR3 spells CASSTRLADTQYF. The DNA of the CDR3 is TGTGCCAGCAGCACACGACTAGCAGATACGCAGTATTTT.

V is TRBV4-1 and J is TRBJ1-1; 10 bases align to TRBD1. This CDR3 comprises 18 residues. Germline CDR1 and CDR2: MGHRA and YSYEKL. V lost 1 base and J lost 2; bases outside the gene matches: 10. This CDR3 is CASSQVVGRTGGNTEAFF. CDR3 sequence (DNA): TGCGCCAGCAGCCAAGTTGTCGGGCGGACAGGGGGAAACACTGAAGCTTTCTTT.

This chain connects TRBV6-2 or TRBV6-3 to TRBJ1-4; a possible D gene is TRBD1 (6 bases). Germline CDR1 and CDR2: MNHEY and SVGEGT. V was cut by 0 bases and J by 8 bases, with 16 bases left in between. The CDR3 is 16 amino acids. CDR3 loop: CASSYSAGGVEEKLFF. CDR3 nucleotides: TGTGCCAGCAGTTACTCCGCTGGGGGCGTGGAGGAAAAACTGTTTTTT.